This T cell receptor beta chain derives from a study of human T cells and chemical hapten exposure (dated by TCRdb to about 2021). Some background on the complete study: For sensitization, 2% DPC in acetone was applied to an approximately 2 cm by approximately 2 cm area of upper inner arm skin. Throughout the study period of approximately 23 weeks, patients also received therapeutic DPC doses to the scalp every week. This study followed changes in the peripheral blood TCR repertoire in vivo during primary and secondary sensitization of alopecia patients to the hapten diphenylcyclopropenone (DPC). Blood samples were taken from patients before sensitization (week 0) and then at 2, 6 and about 24 weeks after DPC sensitization. Patch testing was performed on the upper back with Finn chambers containing 0.01% DPC, and the patch tests were scored after 6 days according to International Contact Dermatitis Research Group standards. Most of the patients in the cohort were female, and the cohort covered alopecia areata with under or over 50% scalp involvement, alopecia totalis and alopecia universalis. The libraries were sequenced as a pool, and the TCR yield per sample differed mostly because of small variations in library volumes within the pool. Around 29 alopecia patients provided blood for TCR sequencing at one to four time points (pre-sensitization, 2, 6 and 24 weeks).

From its cysteine to its phenylalanine, the CDR3 spans 16 amino acids. The kept DNA is CDR3 alone, 48 bases in frame from the first base. Here V drops 1 base and J drops 1 base, and the junction holds 4 bases not matched to any gene. The receptor library was made with RACE. Sequencing was performed on a NextSeq 500. During library preparation, unique molecular identifiers were attached to individual cDNA molecules so that TCRs could be counted quantitatively and reproducibly. Each blood RNA sample was used to sequence both TCR alpha and TCR beta chains. The original methods were these. The median number of TCRs per sample was 95,638, ranging from roughly 20,000 to 700,000. The Decombinator software suite was used to annotate the V, J and CDR3 of the TCR reads. To make PS versus PT1 abundance plots, every sample was subsampled to the same number of TCRs (28,000). TCRs were defined as expanded if absent before sensitization and observed at least eight times at the 2-week time point. TCRdb's own reprocessing of the public reads used fastp at Q25 and MiXCR and kept productive beta chains. Rows matching on CDR3 protein sequence are summarized as one entry with the most common DNA and genes. TCRdb, rather than the study authors, made the V and J calls. The sample yields about 160,000 distinct CDR3 sequences; around a quarter were counted once. Together, the top ten hold 2.1% of the sample.

Per the publication, the time point label means: patch test 3, about 24 weeks after DPC sensitization. Interpreted using the paper, the treatment or condition label stands for: therapeutic diphenylcyclopropenone sensitization with weekly scalp DPC. Blood at each patch-test visit was drawn before the patch test was applied. Patients were eligible if aged 18 to 70, diagnosed with alopecia and judged suitable for DPC therapy, and pregnant patients were excluded. Total RNA was extracted from unfractionated whole blood that had been collected in Tempus Blood RNA tubes. Broader findings and caveats from the paper: DPC sensitization did not change how many TCRs were above 1 in 1000 frequency, and no evidence was found of alterations in global repertoire structure. Patch test score correlated positively with the number of PT1 expanded TCRs, reaching significance at thresholds 8, 16 and 32 but not at 4. Alopecia, a presumed autoimmune disease, was present in all patients, so the immune response of the patients might differ from that of healthy individuals. Repeated subsampling changed both the strength of the expansion versus patch-test correlation and the threshold at which the correlation became significant. Significantly more large CDR3 similarity clusters were formed by expanded TCRs than by pre-sensitization or healthy control sets, consistent with antigen-driven responses.

This clonotype was detected a few times. Its antigen remains unidentified. No base qualities exist here, and no much larger clone lies one base off it. This chain is built from TRBV12-3 or TRBV12-4 and TRBJ2-5, and TRBD1 aligns with 9 junction nucleotides. This specimen consisted of whole blood, obtained in connection with sensitization to the hapten diphenylcyclopropenone (DPC). The TCR was taken from a woman between 18 and 29 years old with alopecia areata. Some clones in this sample may be carry-over from other donors' samples. DNA sequence: TGTGCCAGCAGTTTAGTCGGGACAGGGATCCAAGAGACCCAGTACTTC. It encodes CASSLVGTGIQETQYF.